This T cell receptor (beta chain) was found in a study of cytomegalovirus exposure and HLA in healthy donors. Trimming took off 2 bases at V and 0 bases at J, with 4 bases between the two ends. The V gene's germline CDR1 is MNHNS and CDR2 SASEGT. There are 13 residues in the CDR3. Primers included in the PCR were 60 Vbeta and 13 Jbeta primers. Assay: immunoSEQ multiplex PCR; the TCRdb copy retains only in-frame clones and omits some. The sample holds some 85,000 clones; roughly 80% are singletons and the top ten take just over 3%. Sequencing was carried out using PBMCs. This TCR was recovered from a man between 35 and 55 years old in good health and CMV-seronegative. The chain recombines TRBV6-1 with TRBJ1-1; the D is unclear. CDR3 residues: CASSEHMNTEAFF. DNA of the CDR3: TGTGCCAGCAGTGAACACATGAACACTGAAGCTTTCTTT.